This T cell receptor beta chain emerged from a study of blood T cell repertoires in COVID-19. In germline, CDR1 is SGDLS, CDR2 YYNGEE. V lost 3 bases to trimming and J lost 0 bases, with 11 bases between them. The CDR3 has 15 residues. In the study's own analysis: Estimated nucleated cell counts came from reference gene primer amplification. Generated by immunoSEQ multiplex PCR, the TCRdb table keeps only in-frame clones and is missing some. V, J and clone size were drawn from that table, and D and trimming were deduced from the DNA. The repertoire holds around 230,000 clones, with about 79% as singletons.

Input material: peripheral blood. This sequence was found in a man aged 35 to 55 who had recovered from COVID-19. The J gene is TRBJ2-3, the V gene TRBV9; TRBD1 might be the D (6 bases). CDR3 nucleotides: TGTGCCAGCAGCGCAGGGGCCCTCAGCACAGATACGCAGTATTTT. Protein sequence: CASSAGALSTDTQYF.